One and the same sample provided the 13 T cell receptor beta chains below, sequenced in a study of OX40 agonist ivuxolimab in advanced cancers. Sequencing used immunoSEQ multiplex PCR; TCRdb keeps in-frame clones, though not all of them. In the table there are approximately 29,000 clones, about 80% of which are singletons. The source was CD4+ or CD8+ T cells sorted from blood, collected in a trial of the OX40 agonist ivuxolimab. The source of these receptors is an adult with an advanced solid tumor such as melanoma, head and neck, liver or kidney cancer.

This clone occurred a few times. The chain employs TRBV4-2 and TRBJ1-6; D gene unclear. The CDR3 is 16 residues long. The V and J ends lost 5 bases and 0 bases respectively, with 11 bases between them. Germline CDR1 LGHNA, CDR2 YNFKEQ. CDR3 DNA: TGTGCCAGCAGCTTGGTGTTAAGCTCCTATAATTCACCCCTCCACTTT. Residues: CASSLVLSSYNSPLHF.

The table lists this clone with a few counts. Other nucleotide sequences from this sample produce the same CDR3. The chain carries TRBV19 and TRBJ2-7; D is perhaps TRBD2 (5 bases). This CDR3 region has 15 residues. Per the germline V gene, CDR1 is LNHDA and CDR2 is SQIVND (reference sequence). The ends were cut back, 5 bases at V and 8 bases at J, with 22 bases in the middle. Written as DNA, the CDR3 is TGTGCCAGTAGTGTGCACGGAGGCCCCCTTAACCAGCAGTACTTC. Translation gives CASSVHGGPLNQQYF.

J is TRBJ2-5 and V is TRBV6-5; D remains unclear. The length of the CDR3 is 14 residues. The germline V and J ends were trimmed by 8 bases and 3 bases, with 16 bases remaining between them. The germline V gene encodes CDR1 MNHEY and CDR2 SVGAGI. CDR3 amino acids: CASGLGRREETQYF. The CDR3 nucleotides read TGTGCCAGCGGGCTTGGGCGGAGAGAAGAGACCCAGTACTTC.

The chain recombines TRBV4-3 with TRBJ1-3, with a tentative D call TRBD1 (6 bases). CDR1 is LGHNA and CDR2 is YSLEER in the germline V gene. Trimming took off 4 bases at V and 4 bases at J, with 26 bases between the two ends. This CDR3 region has 19 residues. The CDR3 coding sequence is TGCGCCAGCAGCCCCAGAGGAACAGGGTTCCTTGGTGAAGGAAACACCATATATTTT. Translated: CASSPRGTGFLGEGNTIYF.

This clone counts as medium-sized. The chain joins TRBV7-8 to TRBJ2-7, with D perhaps matching TRBD2 (5 bases). The V gene's germline CDR1 is SGHVS and CDR2 FQNEAQ. The V gene lost 1 base and the J gene lost 0 bases, with 13 bases spanning the gap. The CDR3 contains 16 residues. The CDR3 DNA reads TGTGCCAGCAGCTTAGTCGGGCCAGGACTCTCCTACGAGCAGTACTTC. This gives the protein CASSLVGPGLSYEQYF.

J is TRBJ1-4 and V is TRBV4-3, with a tentative D call TRBD1 (5 bases). V lost 0 bases and J lost 0, with 17 bases in between. This CDR3 region has 19 residues. Per germline, CDR1 LGHNA and CDR2 YSLEER. CDR3 in DNA: TGCGCCAGCAGCCAAGAGGCCTGGTTTAGGGGTGCAACTAATGAAAAACTGTTTTTT. Its translation is CASSQEAWFRGATNEKLFF.

The V call is TRBV4-2, the J call TRBJ2-2; 8 bases map to TRBD2. This CDR3 spans 17 amino acids. Germline V gene sequence: CDR1 LGHNA, CDR2 YNFKEQ. J gave up 4 bases and V 1 base, and 8 bases lay outside the gene matches. The CDR3 DNA sequence: TGTGCCAGCAGCCAAGGCCCCCCGGGGGGGCCCACCGGGGAGCTGTTTTTT. It codes for CASSQGPPGGPTGELFF.

A single count supports this clone. The rearrangement joins TRBV10-2 to TRBJ1-5; D is uncertain. The germline gives CDR1 WSHSY, CDR2 SAAADI. V shed 2 bases and J shed 4 bases, with 6 bases lying between them. There are 13 residues in the CDR3. The CDR3 DNA sequence: TGCGCCAGCAGTGAGGTCGAGAATCAGCCCCAGCATTTT. Translation: CASSEVENQPQHF.

The rearrangement links TRBV7-9 to TRBJ2-7; possibly TRBD2 for D (6 bases). Per the germline V gene, CDR1 is SEHNR and CDR2 is FQNEAQ (reference sequence). The CDR3 loop spans 15 amino acids. V lost 1 base to trimming and J lost 0 bases, with 10 bases between them. The CDR3 spells CASSLVREASYEQYF. CDR3 coding DNA: TGTGCCAGCAGCTTAGTCAGGGAGGCCTCCTACGAGCAGTACTTC. Looking up the rest from reference TRBV7-9 and TRBJ2-7 gives the full variable domain: DTGVSQNPRHKITKRGQNVTFRCDPISEHNRLYWYRQTLGQGPEFLTYFQNEAQLEKSRLLSDRFSAERPKGSFSTLEIQRTEQGDSAMYLCASSLVREASYEQYFGPGTRLTVT.

The rearrangement joins TRBV6-6 to TRBJ2-3; perhaps TRBD1 as D (5 bases). The germline V and J ends were trimmed by 0 bases and 6 bases, with 13 bases remaining between them. The CDR3 contains 15 residues. The germline gives CDR1 MNHNY, CDR2 SVGAGI (reference sequence). CDR3 in DNA: TGTGCCAGCAGTTACTCGACAGCCCCTTGGGATACGCAGTATTTT. Residues: CASSYSTAPWDTQYF.

The rearrangement links TRBV4-3 to TRBJ1-1, with D possibly TRBD1 on 6 matching bases. The V gene's germline CDR1 is LGHNA and CDR2 YSLEER. This CDR3 comprises 16 residues. Trimming took 0 bases from V and 1 from J, leaving 12 bases between them. The CDR3 DNA is TGCGCCAGCAGCCAAGATCGGGTGACAGGGAACACTGAAGCTTTCTTT. This gives the protein CASSQDRVTGNTEAFF.

The rearrangement links TRBV5-6 to TRBJ2-7; unclear D gene. The CDR3 runs to 13 residues. Looked up from germline, CDR1 is SGHDT and CDR2 is YYEEEE. V was shortened by 4 bases and J by 7 bases, with 15 bases between the two germline ends. CDR3 sequence (DNA): TGTGCCAGCAGCATCGGCTCAATAAGGGAGCAGTACTTC. It specifies CASSIGSIREQYF.

The rearrangement uses TRBV27 and TRBJ2-1, with D tentatively TRBD1 or TRBD2 (5 bases each). Germline CDR1 is MNHEY and CDR2 is SMNVEV (reference sequence). V was pared by 7 bases and J by 0 bases, with 19 bases between. This CDR3 is 17 amino acids long. The DNA of the CDR3 is TGTGCCAGCACCTTTTCCTTCGCCGGGGCCTCCTACAATGAGCAGTTCTTC. It codes for CASTFSFAGASYNEQFF.